The rows below give T cell receptor beta chains drawn from one sample of a study of OX40 agonist ivuxolimab in advanced cancers. This table comes from immunoSEQ multiplex PCR, and its TCRdb copy is limited to in-frame clones, with some not included. The table has about 46,000 clones, about 74% seen once. Source: CD4+ or CD8+ T cells sorted from blood, taken in a trial of the OX40 agonist ivuxolimab. These receptors were taken from an adult with an advanced solid tumor such as melanoma, head and neck, liver or kidney cancer. Both conserved end residues are part of each CDR3. Fields, in order: clone size, V gene, D gene, J gene, CDR3 protein, CDR3 DNA. D genes are given only for firm matches. Size is stated for part of the rows, as once, few or many counts, or as a class when the clone is expanded.

.,TRBV19,TRBD1,TRBJ1-2,CASTPTGGAGYGYTF,TGTGCCAGTACTCCGACAGGGGGCGCGGGCTATGGCTACACCTTC
once,TRBV5-4,.,TRBJ1-3,CASSLAAGGNTIYF,TGTGCCAGCAGCTTGGCTGCCGGAGGAAACACCATATATTTT
.,TRBV27,.,TRBJ1-1,CASSMGVRTEAFF,TGTGCCAGCTCAATGGGGGTTCGCACTGAAGCTTTCTTT
few,TRBV28,.,TRBJ2-1,CASSLRLYNEQFF,TGTGCCAGCAGTTTACGTCTATACAATGAGCAGTTCTTC
.,TRBV7-8,TRBD1,TRBJ2-1,CASSLAQGQGYNEQFF,TGTGCCAGCAGCTTAGCTCAGGGACAGGGTTACAATGAGCAGTTCTTC
.,TRBV2,TRBD1,TRBJ1-2,CASRGQGPYGYTF,TGTGCCAGCAGGGGACAGGGCCCCTATGGCTACACCTTC
.,TRBV7-2,TRBD2,TRBJ2-1,CASSRTSVSGIYNEQFF,TGTGCCAGCAGCCGAACCTCGGTCAGCGGGATATACAATGAGCAGTTCTTC
.,TRBV5-4,.,TRBJ1-6,CASSLAVHSPLHF,TGTGCCAGCAGCTTGGCGGTACATTCACCCCTCCACTTT
few,TRBV10-3,.,TRBJ2-3,CAIRAGLPPDTQYF,TGTGCCATCAGGGCGGGACTCCCTCCGGATACGCAGTATTTT
.,TRBV27,.,TRBJ1-1,CASRIGRMNTEAFF,TGTGCCAGCAGGATAGGACGTATGAACACTGAAGCTTTCTTT
.,TRBV5-1,.,TRBJ2-1,CASRIGMGTYNAPFF,TGCGCCAGCAGGATCGGGATGGGGACCTACAATGCCCCCTTCTTC
.,TRBV5-1,TRBD1,TRBJ2-2,CASSLDPTGTNTGELFF,TGCGCCAGCAGCTTGGACCCGACAGGGACGAACACCGGGGAGCTGTTTTTT
.,TRBV4-2,.,TRBJ1-2,CASSQGQREGYTF,TGTGCCAGCAGCCAAGGACAGCGTGAGGGCTACACCTTC
.,TRBV4-2,TRBD2,TRBJ2-3,CASSQGTSGGGPDTQYF,TGTGCCAGCAGCCAAGGGACTAGCGGAGGGGGCCCAGATACGCAGTATTTT
once,TRBV2,TRBD2,TRBJ2-7,CASSGRTSGAAYEQYF,TGTGCCAGCAGTGGGAGGACTAGCGGAGCGGCCTACGAGCAGTACTTC
few,TRBV18,TRBD2,TRBJ2-5,CASRTSGSIETQYF,TGTGCCAGCCGGACTAGCGGGAGCATAGAGACCCAGTACTTC
.,TRBV29-1,TRBD1,TRBJ2-7,CSVGTGPYEQYF,TGCAGCGTCGGGACAGGGCCCTACGAGCAGTACTTC
.,TRBV30,TRBD1,TRBJ1-1,CAWSLRQGAGDTEAFF,TGTGCCTGGAGTCTCCGACAGGGGGCTGGTGACACTGAAGCTTTCTTT